Below, 27 T cell receptor beta chains from the same sample are listed, as sequenced in a study of graft-versus-host responses after intestinal transplantation. The antigens these receptors bind are not known. TCRdb keeps only in-frame clones here, not all; method: immunoSEQ multiplex PCR. The sample has about 35,000 clones; approximately 93% are singletons. Sequenced material: unstimulated CD8+ T cells sorted from spleen or lymph node cells, taken before transplant. All receptors derive from a human donor who was the organ donor for an intestinal transplant.

The V and J genes are TRBV4-2 and TRBJ2-3, with D uncertain. Germline V gives CDR1 LGHNA, CDR2 YNFKEQ. This CDR3 is built from 14 residues. V gave up 0 bases and J gave up 3 bases, with 7 bases separating them. Here the CDR3 reads CASSQELSTDTQYF. The CDR3 region has the DNA TGTGCCAGCAGCCAAGAGCTTTCTACAGATACGCAGTATTTT.

This clone has just one count. The chain links TRBV28 to TRBJ1-5, with a weak D call TRBD1 (6 bases). The CDR3 extends over 17 amino acids. Germline V gives CDR1 MDHEN, CDR2 SYDVKM. The ends were cut back, 4 bases at V and 9 bases at J, with 25 bases in the middle. CDR3 in amino acids: CASSWDSGERGKMPQHF. As DNA, the CDR3 is TGTGCCAGCAGTTGGGATAGTGGGGAGAGGGGGAAAATGCCCCAGCATTTT.

This chain links TRBV6-5 with TRBJ2-7; 8 nucleotides line up with TRBD2. Germline V lookup: CDR1 MNHEY, CDR2 SVGAGI. This CDR3 spans 13 amino acids. The trim removed 7 bases at V and 9 bases at J, leaving 11 bases unmatched. The CDR3 spells CASKQGLADAQYF. The CDR3 coding sequence is TGTGCCAGCAAACAAGGACTAGCTGACGCGCAGTACTTC.

This chain joins TRBV18 and TRBJ1-5; tentatively, D is TRBD1 (5 bases). The CDR3 is made up of 23 amino acids. V lost 1 base, J lost 4 bases, and 35 bases lay in between. Germline-derived CDR1 and CDR2 are KGHSH and LQKENI. CDR3 DNA: TGTGCCAGCTCACCACGATACTCCCCAGGGAAACTTTCTTTTGTGTTAACTAATCAGCCCCAGCATTTT. This translates into CASSPRYSPGKLSFVLTNQPQHF. The full variable domain, rest sourced from reference TRBV18 and TRBJ1-5, is NAGVMQNPRHLVRRRGQEARLRCSPMKGHSHVYWYRQLPEEGLKFMVYLQKENIIDESGMPKERFSAEFPKEGPSILRIQQVVRGDSAAYFCASSPRYSPGKLSFVLTNQPQHFGDGTRLSIL.

V is TRBV7-9 and J is TRBJ1-4, with a tentative D call TRBD1 (5 bases). The germline V gene has CDR1 SEHNR and CDR2 FQNEAQ (reference sequence). This CDR3 is built from 16 residues. V lost 3 bases to trimming and J lost 8 bases, with 19 bases between them. For the CDR3, the DNA is TGTGCCAGCAGCTTCTTGCCTCAGGGTACGGAGGAAAAACTGTTTTTT. It encodes CASSFLPQGTEEKLFF.

The CDR3 here is CAISGDDRGGNQPQHF. The CDR3 DNA sequence: TGTGCCATCAGTGGCGACGACAGGGGAGGGAATCAGCCCCAGCATTTT. The chain is built from TRBV10-3 and TRBJ1-5; 8 nucleotides line up with TRBD1. Per germline, CDR1 ENHRY and CDR2 SYGVKD. Trimming at V came to 4 bases and at J to 4 bases, leaving 9 bases not matched to a gene. This CDR3 has 16 residues.

This sequence joins TRBV11-2 and TRBJ2-5; a possible D gene is TRBD2 (6 bases). The J call may be incorrect, as the DNA end agrees better with TRBJ2-7. This CDR3 contains 14 residues. CDR1 is SGHAT and CDR2 is FQNNGV in the germline V gene. The CDR3 nucleotides read TGTGCCAGCAGCCCCGCGGGGCCACCCTACGAGCAGTACTTC. It translates to CASSPAGPPYEQYF.

V and J are TRBV19 and TRBJ2-1; tentatively, D is TRBD1 or TRBD2 (5 bases each). The germline V and J ends were trimmed by 5 bases and 8 bases, with 16 bases remaining between them. The CDR3 covers 14 residues. The germline V gene encodes CDR1 LNHDA and CDR2 SQIVND (reference sequence). CDR3 nucleotide sequence: TGTGCCAGTAGTCCGGGACCAGCGACGGATGAGCAGTTCTTC. This encodes CASSPGPATDEQFF.

The chain links TRBV4-3 to TRBJ2-3; 9 positions agree with TRBD2. This CDR3 is 15 amino acids long. The germline V gene has CDR1 LGHNA and CDR2 YSLEER. The trim removed 4 bases at V and 0 bases at J, leaving 2 bases unmatched. CDR3 DNA: TGCGCCAGCAGCCGACTAGCGGCTAGCACAGATACGCAGTATTTT. Translated: CASSRLAASTDTQYF.

This chain joins TRBV27 and TRBJ2-1; the match to TRBD2 covers 11 bases. Germline V gives CDR1 MNHEY, CDR2 SMNVEV (reference sequence). This CDR3 is built from 16 residues. V was pared by 3 bases and J by 0 bases, with 1 base of the junction left unmatched. This CDR3 is CASSFGLAGSYNEQFF. The CDR3 nucleotides read TGTGCCAGCAGTTTTGGACTAGCGGGCTCCTACAATGAGCAGTTCTTC.

This chain links TRBV7-2 with TRBJ2-7; D is ambiguous. V lost 6 bases, J lost 0 bases, and 9 bases lay in between. The CDR3 loop spans 13 amino acids. CDR1 is SGHTA, CDR2 FQGNSA, per germline. The CDR3 protein is CASRRTDSYEQYF. The CDR3 region has the DNA TGTGCCAGCAGGCGGACGGACTCCTACGAGCAGTACTTC.

J is TRBJ2-1 and V is TRBV4-1, with TRBD2 matching 10 bases. V lost 0 bases, J lost 4 bases, and 9 bases stayed unmatched. Germline values: CDR1 MGHRA, CDR2 YSYEKL. The CDR3 is 18 amino acids. CDR3 DNA sequence: TGCGCCAGCAGCCAAGATGGGGGACTAGCGAAGGGGTACAATGAGCAGTTCTTC. Encoded protein: CASSQDGGLAKGYNEQFF.

The chain employs TRBV5-1 and TRBJ1-4, with a tentative D call TRBD1 (6 bases). This CDR3 spans 15 amino acids. Germline loops: CDR1 SGHRS, CDR2 YFSETQ. Deletions cut 6 bases from V and 5 bases from J, with 17 bases between. CDR3 protein: CASKQGTSFNEKLFF. The CDR3 coding sequence is TGCGCCAGCAAACAAGGGACAAGTTTCAATGAAAAACTGTTTTTT.

The chain joins TRBV19 to TRBJ2-4; 12 nucleotides align to TRBD2. The trim removed 5 bases at V and 7 bases at J, leaving 6 bases unmatched. The V gene's germline CDR1 is LNHDA and CDR2 SQIVND (reference sequence). There are 15 residues in the CDR3. The DNA for the CDR3 is TGTGCCAGTAGTTCACCGACTAGCGGGAGTAACATTCAGTACTTC. Translating it yields CASSSPTSGSNIQYF. The variable domain in full, with the rest retrieved from reference TRBV19 and TRBJ2-4, is DGGITQSPKYLFRKEGQNVTLSCEQNLNHDAMYWYRQDPGQGLRLIYYSQIVNDFQKGDIAEGYSVSREKKESFPLTVTSAQKNPTAFYLCASSSPTSGSNIQYFGAGTRLSVL.

The chain recombines TRBV28 with TRBJ2-5; no clear D gene. The germline V gene encodes CDR1 MDHEN and CDR2 SYDVKM. The CDR3 totals 13 residues. V was cut by 3 bases and J by 2 bases, with 7 bases left in between. CDR3 in DNA: TGTGCCAGCAGTTTTGGCGGTCAAGAGACCCAGTACTTC. It is translated as CASSFGGQETQYF.

The V call is TRBV4-1, the J call TRBJ2-2; TRBD1 matches at 9 bases. Unmatched junction bases numbered 8, after V lost 5 bases and J lost 1 base. Germline V lookup: CDR1 MGHRA, CDR2 YSYEKL. CDR3 length equals 17 residues. This CDR3 reads CASSERGQGRNTGELFF. In DNA form, the CDR3 reads TGCGCCAGCAGCGAACGCGGACAGGGGCGGAACACCGGGGAGCTGTTTTTT.

This chain joins TRBV28 and TRBJ2-3; D unclear. Germline assignment: CDR1 MDHEN and CDR2 SYDVKM. V was clipped by 2 bases and J by 3 bases, with 9 bases between them. The CDR3 runs to 14 residues. Here the CDR3 reads CASSLEEGTDTQYF. The CDR3 nucleotides are TGTGCCAGCAGTTTAGAAGAAGGGACAGATACGCAGTATTTT.

This chain's CDR3 is CASSPAGTGTYEQYF. The CDR3 bases are TGCGCCAGCAGCCCAGCCGGGACAGGGACATACGAGCAGTACTTC. The V gene is TRBV5-1, the J gene TRBJ2-7, with 9 bases lining up with TRBD1. The V segment lost 4 bases and the J segment 4 bases; nucleotides outside the gene matches: 9. Germline CDR1 and CDR2: SGHRS and YFSETQ. The CDR3 is 15 residues long.

This clone was seen just once. The rearrangement links TRBV25-1 to TRBJ2-1; 11 bases agree with TRBD2. Germline CDR1 is MGHDK and CDR2 is SYGVNS. This CDR3 is built from 18 residues. V trimming: 3 bases; J trimming: 12 bases; junction bases outside the gene matches: 19. This chain's CDR3 is CASSDEGVGTSGGRGQFF. The CDR3 nucleotides read TGTGCCAGCAGTGATGAGGGCGTGGGGACTAGCGGAGGGAGAGGGCAGTTCTTC.

This chain connects TRBV5-6 to TRBJ1-5; 8 bases agree with TRBD1. This CDR3 has 15 residues. V was pared by 2 bases and J by 5 bases, with 6 bases of the junction left unmatched. CDR1 and CDR2 from the germline V gene are SGHDT and YYEEEE. The DNA of the CDR3 is TGTGCCAGCAGCTTTACCGGGACAGGAGATCAGCCCCAGCATTTT. Its translation: CASSFTGTGDQPQHF.

The V gene is TRBV28, the J gene TRBJ1-5, with 7 bases identical to TRBD1. Germline CDR1 MDHEN, CDR2 SYDVKM. The CDR3 has 15 amino acids. J lost 3 bases, V lost 5 bases, and 7 bases had no gene match. CDR3 in amino acids: CASSEDQGDNQPQHF. The CDR3 DNA follows: TGTGCCAGCAGTGAGGACCAGGGGGACAATCAGCCCCAGCATTTT.

J is TRBJ2-7 and V is TRBV5-6; D gene uncertain. Trimming shortened V by 3 bases and J by 4 bases, and 8 bases separated the two germline ends. The V gene's germline CDR1 is SGHDT and CDR2 YYEEEE. The CDR3 totals 12 residues. The CDR3 here is CASSSTAYEQYF. The CDR3 DNA follows: TGTGCCAGCAGCTCGACCGCATACGAGCAGTACTTC.

The CDR3 DNA reads TGTGCCAGCAGTTTATCCCTAGTTTACGAGCAGTACTTC. This encodes CASSLSLVYEQYF. The chain has TRBV28 and TRBJ2-7; D ambiguous. The CDR3 consists of 13 residues. Trimming cost V 1 base and J 4 bases, with 8 bases left between them. From germline, CDR1 is MDHEN and CDR2 SYDVKM.

This chain links TRBV28 with TRBJ2-7; TRBD1 matches 10 bases. Germline V gene lookup returns CDR1 MDHEN and CDR2 SYDVKM. V trimming: 3 bases; J trimming: 2 bases; junction bases outside the gene matches: 4. The CDR3 runs 15 residues. CDR3 DNA sequence: TGTGCCAGCAGTTTCTGGGACAGGGGTACCTACGAGCAGTACTTC. It translates to CASSFWDRGTYEQYF.

Of note for this clone: Germline is not matched at one junction end, which may reflect a read error. Distinct nucleotide sequences in the sample also encode this CDR3. Written as DNA, the CDR3 is TGCGCCAGCAGTCCCAACGCGGGAATAAACTATGGCTACACCTTC. This encodes CASSPNAGINYGYTF. The chain links TRBV6-5 to TRBJ1-2; D ambiguous. The CDR3 totals 15 residues. Germline CDR1 reads MNHEY; CDR2 reads SVGAGI.

This clone has a single count. The gene calls are TRBV28 and TRBJ2-3, with D possibly called TRBD1 or TRBD2 (5 bases each). Germline V CDR1 and CDR2: MDHEN, SYDVKM. The CDR3 runs to 14 residues. The ends were cut back, 3 bases at V and 5 bases at J, with 12 bases in the middle. The CDR3, as DNA: TGTGCCAGCAGTTTTCTTGGGACGCGAGATACGCAGTATTTT. Translating gives CASSFLGTRDTQYF.

J is TRBJ2-3 and V is TRBV13; D remains ambiguous. The CDR3 contains 14 residues. Trimming took off 5 bases at V and 0 bases at J, with 9 bases between the two ends. CDR1 and CDR2 (germline): PRHDT, FYEKMQ (reference sequence). The CDR3 DNA reads TGTGCCAGCAGCCCCAGCCTAAGCACAGATACGCAGTATTTT. The encoded protein is CASSPSLSTDTQYF.